Shown below are 6 T cell receptor beta chains from a single sample sequenced in a study of metastatic and nonmetastatic thyroid tumors. TCRdb reassembled clones from the PCR reads with MiXCR. In the table there are some 40,000 clones, less than 20% of which are singletons. There were no patients who had received any treatment before thyroid surgery. The sequenced sample was blood. These TCRs come from a female donor with papillary thyroid cancer or a benign thyroid nodule (not recorded which). Some clones in this sample may be carry-over from other donors' samples.

A word on this clone: This likely comes from a read error, as the CDR3 has no conserved phenylalanine or tryptophan at its end. This rearrangement joins TRBV12-3 or TRBV12-4 to TRBJ2-5; D unresolved. The CDR3 covers 13 residues. V lost 6 bases and J lost 2, with 10 bases in between. CDR3 nucleotide sequence: TGTGCCAGCAGCCGTACAGTACAAGAGACCCAGTACCTC. It translates to CASSRTVQETQYL.

On this clone: This same CDR3 is encoded by further DNA sequences in the sample. CDR3 residues: CATSSGLARNEQYF. The CDR3 region has the DNA TGTGCCACCAGTTCCGGACTAGCGCGTAACGAGCAGTACTTC. The chain carries TRBV24-1 and TRBJ2-7; TRBD2 aligns across 9 bases. After removal of 6 bases from V and 5 bases from J, the junction contained 7 bases not matched to a gene. The CDR3 has 14 residues. The V gene's germline CDR1 is KGHDR and CDR2 SFDVKD.

This clone has a count of ten or more. The chain carries TRBV30 and TRBJ1-5; D gene uncertain. The CDR3 is 15 amino acids. V was shortened by 0 bases and J by 6 bases, with 15 bases between the two germline ends. Germline V lookup: CDR1 GTSNPN, CDR2 SVGIG (reference sequence). CDR3 nucleotide sequence: TGTGCCTGGAGTGTTGGTTCGAATAGCGGTCAGCCCCAGCATTTT. The encoded protein is CAWSVGSNSGQPQHF.

This clone was counted many times. This chain links TRBV5-1 with TRBJ2-2, with 7 nucleotides matching TRBD2. Trimming cost V 4 bases and J 1 base; bases outside gene matches: 10. CDR3 length: 17 amino acids. Germline lookup yields CDR1 SGHRS and CDR2 YFSETQ. The chain's CDR3 is CASSTTSLVVNTGELFF. DNA of the CDR3: TGCGCCAGCAGCACGACTAGCCTAGTTGTGAACACCGGGGAGCTGTTTTTT.

The chain couples TRBV27 to TRBJ2-3; TRBD1 is a possible D gene (5 bases). Deletions cut 2 bases from V and 2 bases from J, with 8 bases between. The CDR3 contains 14 residues. Germline lookup yields CDR1 MNHEY and CDR2 SMNVEV (reference sequence). The chain's CDR3 is CASSLLQATDTQYF. CDR3 DNA sequence: TGTGCCAGCAGTTTACTACAGGCCACAGATACGCAGTATTTT.

This clone was observed at least ten times. V usage is TRBV19 and J usage is TRBJ1-5; maybe TRBD1 (6 bases). This CDR3 is built from 14 residues. Trimming removed 7 bases from V and 4 bases from J, with 14 bases in between. Germline CDR1 reads LNHDA; CDR2 reads SQIVND (reference sequence). CDR3 in amino acids: CASTSRGANQPQHF. The CDR3 bases are TGTGCCAGTACCTCCCGGGGGGCAAATCAGCCCCAGCATTTT.